This T cell receptor (beta chain) was recovered during a study of blood T cell repertoires in COVID-19 (dated by TCRdb to 2020 to 2022). As for the study more broadly: Collaborator samples came from the United States, Italy and Spain and covered acute and convalescent phases of COVID-19. The prospective study material was composed of cDNA or gDNA derived from T cells, B-cell-depleted T cells, or PBMCs. Deeply sampled blood TCRbeta repertoires from subjects exposed to, actively infected with, or recovered from COVID-19 were included in the dataset. The repertoires were made available in a free public database intended to serve as a resource for research on the immune response to SARS-CoV-2. Samples were obtained from the ongoing ImmuneRACE study (first 160 participants) and from 1,254 subjects provided by 6 global collaborators. Nearly every sample came with metadata listing a de-identified subject ID, COVID-19 status, age in years and sex. Where available, HLA class I and class II types were obtained from metadata supplied by the sample provider rather than from assay-based typing.

In the prospective study, participants were roughly 18 to 100 years old, resided in about two dozen geographic areas of the United States, and were enrolled through a virtual design. In the prospective study, cohorts were assigned on the basis of participant-reported clinical history obtained from a screening survey and a study questionnaire. For ImmuneRACE Cohort 3, a participant was defined as recovered based on two consecutive negative NP/OP PCR tests, clearance by a healthcare professional, or resolution of symptoms. Mobile phlebotomists in the prospective study collected whole blood, serum and a nasopharyngeal or oropharyngeal swab from every participant. Prospective study participants could optionally give additional blood draws and questionnaires over a roughly 2-month period. Before DNA extraction, prospective study blood samples were shipped either frozen or at room temperature. About this clone itself: No antigen is known for it. No clone much larger than this one lies a single base away; base qualities are absent.

TCRbeta CDR3 regions were amplified from genomic DNA by means of the immunoSEQ Assay, a bias-controlled multiplex PCR. The authors' pipeline ran thus. The number of nucleated cells in each sample was estimated by amplification of reference gene primers within the assay. To quantify the absolute abundance of each unique TCRbeta CDR3 rearrangement, sequence reads were collapsed and filtered. For each sample, productive Simpson clonality was calculated by taking the square root of Simpson's diversity index across productive rearrangements. The table comes from immuneACCESS by way of TCRdb, which keeps in-frame sequences with V and J called. Part of the clones is missing from these tables; in studies checked, under half for an unresolved V gene and the rest for unknown reasons. D and trimming come from the DNA, and the V and J calls and clone size come from that table. Here the sample has approximately 300,000 clones; over 75% occur a single time. 4.3% of the sample is taken by the ten largest.

The paper as a whole reports these results and caveats: The amount of clinical and demographic metadata varied by source and participant and was provided uncurated.

Based on the germline V gene (reference sequence), the CDR1 and CDR2 sequences are LGHDT and YNNKEL. Relative to germline, V is 1 base shorter and J is 5 bases shorter, with 11 bases between their ends. The CDR3, from cysteine to phenylalanine, totals 15 residues. The sequence is cut down to CDR3 DNA, 45 bases in frame from base 1. This sequence was found in a woman aged 30 to 39 who had recovered from COVID-19. The sequence is built from TRBV3-1 (or the pseudogene TRBV3-2) and TRBJ1-4, with the D segment identity uncertain. The specimen sequenced was PBMCs or T cells enriched from blood (not recorded which). At the DNA level, the sequence is TGTGCCAGCAGCCAAGTGCCAAGGCGGAATGAAAAACTGTTTTTT. Translated, this is CASSQVPRRNEKLFF.